This TCR beta chain was recorded in a study of blood T cell repertoires in COVID-19. Study in general: Spain, Italy and the United States supplied samples that represented acute and convalescent COVID-19. PBMCs, B-cell-depleted T cells, or T cells were the source of the cDNA or gDNA that made up the material.

The CDR3 runs 14 residues. Germline CDR1 is SGHRS and CDR2 is YFSETQ. The ends were cut back, 2 bases at V and 1 base at J, with 6 bases in the middle. Patients of the Seattle cohort, enrolled during active infection, were followed longitudinally. Methods used by the authors: Nucleated cell number was recorded as an estimate derived from reference gene primer amplification. The protocol was immunoSEQ multiplex PCR, while the TCRdb copy is restricted to in-frame clones and leaves out a portion. Clone size and V and J calls were adopted from that table, with D and trimming inferred from the DNA. Altogether about 250,000 clones are present, around 90% being singletons, with the ten largest covering roughly 0.89%.

Sequencing used peripheral blood. The chain combines TRBV5-1 with TRBJ2-2, with TRBD2 as a possible D gene (5 bases). The sequence was obtained from a man aged 30 to 45 with COVID-19, enrolled during active disease. The chain's CDR3 is CASSFGMNTGELFF. The CDR3 bases are TGCGCCAGCAGCTTCGGGATGAACACCGGGGAGCTGTTTTTT.